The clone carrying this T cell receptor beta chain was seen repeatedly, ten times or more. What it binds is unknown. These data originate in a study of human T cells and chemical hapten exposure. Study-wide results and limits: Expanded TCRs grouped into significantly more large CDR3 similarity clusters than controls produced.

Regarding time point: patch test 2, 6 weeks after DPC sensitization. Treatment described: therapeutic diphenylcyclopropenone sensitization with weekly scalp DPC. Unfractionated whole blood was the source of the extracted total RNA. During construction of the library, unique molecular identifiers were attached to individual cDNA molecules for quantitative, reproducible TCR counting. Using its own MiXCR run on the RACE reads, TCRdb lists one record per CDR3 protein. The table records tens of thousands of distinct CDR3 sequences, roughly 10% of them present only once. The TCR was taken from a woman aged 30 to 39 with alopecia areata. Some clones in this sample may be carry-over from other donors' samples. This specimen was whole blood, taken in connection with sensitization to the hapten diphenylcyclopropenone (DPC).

CDR3 in DNA: TGTGCCAGCAGTTCCCCCCAAGGGGCCGGAAACACCATATATTTT. It codes for CASSSPQGAGNTIYF. This chain connects TRBV6-5 to TRBJ1-3, with D possibly TRBD1 on 5 matching bases. The ends were cut back, 4 bases at V and 4 bases at J, with 14 bases in the middle. CDR1 MNHEY and CDR2 SVGAGI come from the germline V gene. CDR3 length: 15 amino acids.